This T cell receptor (beta chain) was profiled in a study of blood T cell repertoires in COVID-19. The count of this clone is one. Germline V gene data show CDR1 as SNHLY and CDR2 as FYNNEI. Trimming took off 7 bases at V and 0 bases at J, with 9 bases between the two ends. The CDR3 length is 13 residues. Sequenced by immunoSEQ multiplex PCR; TCRdb stores in-frame clones only, minus some. The repertoire holds 140,000 to 150,000 clones, with 80% to 90% as singletons. V gene TRBV2 combines with J gene TRBJ1-1; D gene unclear. The receptor comes from a man between 60 and 70 years old with active or convalescent COVID-19. Sequenced material: peripheral blood. The CDR3 reads CASTEEVNTEAFF. CDR3 coding DNA: TGTGCCAGCACGGAGGAGGTGAACACTGAAGCTTTCTTT.